The entry that follows covers one T cell receptor beta chain sequence. The junction shows a germline mismatch at one end, possibly a read error. The source material, about 17-31 mg of unsorted bulk tissue, was used to co-extract RNA and DNA. This entry belongs to a study of tumor-infiltrating lymphocytes in primary liver carcinoma. Starting from approximately 0.45 ug of total RNA, TCR beta cDNA was produced with a primer in the constant region. Nested multiplex PCR, run for three rounds with slightly modified ARM-PCR, yielded TCR beta libraries. TCRdb reanalysed the multiplex PCR reads using MiXCR and keeps one entry per CDR3 protein. The table records about 35,000 distinct CDR3 sequences, less than 85% of them present only once. What was sequenced was liver tumor tissue from sampling region 4. Subset of the sample: tumor region T4, right-lateral pole. The TCR comes from a man aged 40-50 years with primary liver carcinoma and hepatitis B virus infection.

For the CDR3, the DNA is TGTGCCAGCAGCTTGTGGGCCACAGATACGCAGTATTTC. Translation: CASSLWATDTQYF. V and J are TRBV11-3 and TRBJ2-3; no reliable D call. This CDR3 contains 13 residues. CDR1 and CDR2 from the germline V gene are SGHNT and YENEEA.